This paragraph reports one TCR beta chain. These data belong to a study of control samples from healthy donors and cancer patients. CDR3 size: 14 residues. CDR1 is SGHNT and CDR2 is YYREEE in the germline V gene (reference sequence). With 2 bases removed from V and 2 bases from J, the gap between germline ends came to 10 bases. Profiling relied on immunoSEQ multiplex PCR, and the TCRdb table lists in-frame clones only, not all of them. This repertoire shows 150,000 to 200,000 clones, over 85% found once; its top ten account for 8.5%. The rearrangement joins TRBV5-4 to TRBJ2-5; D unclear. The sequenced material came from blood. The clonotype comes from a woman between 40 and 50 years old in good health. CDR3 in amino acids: CASSFIDSQETQYF. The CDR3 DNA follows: TGTGCCAGCAGCTTTATCGACTCTCAAGAGACCCAGTACTTC.